A single sample gave rise to the 21 T cell receptor beta chains below, sequenced in a study of T cell repertoires in cytomegalovirus infection. TCRdb passed the reads through MiXCR, listing each CDR3 protein once. The sample lists some 270,000 distinct CDR3 sequences; 15% to 20% were seen once. Input material: CD8+ T cells from PBMCs. The receptors originated from a human donor in good health (CMV status not recorded). Some clones in this sample may be carry-over from other donors' samples.

This clonotype has ten or more counts. The chain uses TRBV20-1 and TRBJ1-1, with TRBD1 as a possible D gene (6 bases). The CDR3 totals 15 residues. Trimming took off 1 base at V and 0 bases at J, with 12 bases between the two ends. Per germline, CDR1 DFQATT and CDR2 SNEGSKA (reference sequence). In nucleotides, the CDR3 is TGCAGTGCTAGAGCCCGGACAGTTTTGAACACTGAAGCTTTCTTT. Translating gives CSARARTVLNTEAFF.

Only a few counts were recorded for this clonotype. The chain combines TRBV27 with TRBJ2-1; 8 nucleotides match TRBD1. The V segment lost 5 bases and the J segment 5 bases; nucleotides outside the gene matches: 11. There are 16 residues in the CDR3. Germline values: CDR1 MNHEY, CDR2 SMNVEV (reference sequence). CDR3 region: CASSVVTGADDNEQFF. DNA of the CDR3: TGTGCCAGCAGTGTCGTGACAGGGGCCGATGACAATGAGCAGTTCTTC.

This clonotype was detected many times. The rearrangement joins TRBV7-2 to TRBJ2-2, with 11 bases matching TRBD1. Germline V gene data show CDR1 as SGHTA and CDR2 as FQGNSA. V lost 4 bases to trimming and J lost 3 bases; unmatched junction nucleotides: 7. The CDR3 loop spans 17 amino acids. DNA for the CDR3: TGTGCCAGCAGCTCCGGGACAGGGGGTTTGTACACCGGGGAGCTGTTTTTT. The encoded protein is CASSSGTGGLYTGELFF. The variable domain in full, with the rest retrieved from reference TRBV7-2 and TRBJ2-2, is GAGVSQSPSNKVTEKGKDVELRCDPISGHTALYWYRQSLGQGLEFLIYFQGNSAPDKSGLPSDRFSAERTGGSVSTLTIQRTQQEDSAVYLCASSSGTGGLYTGELFFGEGSRLTVL.

This clonotype was seen many times. The rearrangement uses TRBV7-8 and TRBJ2-5, with D perhaps assigned TRBD1 or TRBD2 (6 bases each). Trimming took off 3 bases at V and 5 bases at J, with 22 bases between the two ends. The CDR3 has 17 residues. Germline V lookup: CDR1 SGHVS, CDR2 FQNEAQ. The CDR3 here is CASSLGATLGGWETQYF. CDR3 in DNA: TGTGCCAGCAGCTTGGGGGCCACGTTGGGGGGCTGGGAGACCCAGTACTTC.

The chain combines TRBV28 with TRBJ2-7; a weak D match, TRBD1 (6 bases). V lost 6 bases and J 5 bases, leaving 20 bases between the germline ends. The germline CDR1 and CDR2 sequences are MDHEN and SYDVKM. The CDR3 spans 15 residues. CDR3 in DNA: TGTGCCAGCAGCCTTACTCCGGGACATCCGAACGAGCAGTACTTC. Translation: CASSLTPGHPNEQYF.

In this sample, this clonotype turned up a few times. The chain has TRBV7-9 and TRBJ2-5; D is undetermined. The germline gives CDR1 SEHNR, CDR2 FQNEAQ (reference sequence). Trimming took 3 bases from V and 2 from J, leaving 22 bases between them. The CDR3 totals 18 residues. This CDR3 is CASSFLGSGPKLQETQYF. CDR3 coding DNA: TGTGCCAGCAGCTTTTTGGGTTCCGGCCCCAAGTTACAAGAGACCCAGTACTTC. Variable domain in full (rest from reference TRBV7-9 and TRBJ2-5): DTGVSQNPRHKITKRGQNVTFRCDPISEHNRLYWYRQTLGQGPEFLTYFQNEAQLEKSRLLSDRFSAERPKGSFSTLEIQRTEQGDSAMYLCASSFLGSGPKLQETQYFGPGTRLLVL.

This chain joins TRBV29-1 and TRBJ2-2; D is unresolved. V lost 0 bases and J lost 7, with 9 bases in between. Per the germline V gene, CDR1 is SQVTM and CDR2 is ANQGSEA. The CDR3 consists of 13 residues. CDR3 bases: TGCAGCGTTGAAGATCCTCCTGTCGGGGAGCTGTTTTTT. Encoded protein: CSVEDPPVGELFF.

Within the sample, this clonotype is medium-sized (0.01 to 0.1%). This chain connects TRBV10-3 to TRBJ1-5, with 10 nucleotides matching TRBD1. V was clipped by 8 bases and J by 0 bases; unmatched bases: 1. The CDR3 contains 14 residues. CDR1 is ENHRY and CDR2 is SYGVKD in the germline V gene. The CDR3 nucleotides are TGTGCCATCGGGACAGGGGATAGCAATCAGCCCCAGCATTTT. Translating gives CAIGTGDSNQPQHF.

This clonotype has only a few counts. V is TRBV6-2 or TRBV6-3 and J is TRBJ1-1; D possibly corresponds to TRBD1 (5 bases). V was pared by 4 bases and J by 1 base, with 7 bases between. The CDR3 is made up of 13 amino acids. Germline-derived CDR1 and CDR2 are MNHEY and SVGEGT. The DNA for the CDR3 is TGTGCCAGCAGTTGGCAGGGGAACACTGAAGCTTTCTTT. Its protein product is CASSWQGNTEAFF.

This clonotype was recorded a few times. The genes are TRBV7-6 and TRBJ2-1, with D possibly TRBD2 on 6 matching bases. Germline CDR1 reads SGHVS; CDR2 reads FNYEAQ. V was pared by 2 bases and J by 6 bases, with 8 bases between. This CDR3 contains 13 residues. CDR3 in DNA: TGTGCCAGCAGCTTACGACTAGGCAATGAGCAGTTCTTC. This sequence encodes CASSLRLGNEQFF.

The V call is TRBV29-1, the J call TRBJ2-3; 10 bases map to TRBD2. The CDR3 sequence is 16 residues long. V lost 0 bases to trimming and J lost 7 bases; unmatched junction nucleotides: 10. CDR1 is SQVTM, CDR2 ANQGSEA, per germline. The CDR3 DNA reads TGCAGCGTTGAAGATAGCCAGCGGGGGGGCCTCAATACGCAGTATTTT. It is translated as CSVEDSQRGGLNTQYF.

A single count supports this clonotype. One junction end disagrees with the germline gene, perhaps due to a read error. This chain links TRBV7-4 with TRBJ1-5; D not resolved. CDR1 and CDR2 from the germline V gene are SGHVT and SQSDAQ. The CDR3 is made up of 14 amino acids. Here the CDR3 reads CASSLAVGDQPHHF. CDR3 nucleotide sequence: TGTGCCAGCAGCTTAGCGGTGGGCGACCAGCCCCATCATTTT.

The chain carries TRBV2 and TRBJ2-5; 8 positions agree with TRBD1. The trim removed 3 bases at V and 2 bases at J, leaving 8 bases unmatched. The CDR3 spans 16 residues. Germline V lookup: CDR1 SNHLY, CDR2 FYNNEI. The CDR3 region has the DNA TGTGCCAGCAGTGACCCCGCGGACAGGGAGCAAGAGACCCAGTACTTC. It codes for CASSDPADREQETQYF.

This clonotype was observed many times. The chain combines TRBV7-2 with TRBJ1-1, with 7 bases matching TRBD1. The CDR3 runs to 15 residues. The V segment lost 3 bases and the J segment 2 bases; nucleotides outside the gene matches: 6. Looked up from germline, CDR1 is SGHTA and CDR2 is FQGNSA. The CDR3 loop is CASSFGQAQNTEAFF. Here the CDR3 DNA reads TGTGCCAGCAGCTTCGGACAGGCCCAAAACACTGAAGCTTTCTTT.

This clonotype was counted only a few times. This chain joins TRBV28 and TRBJ1-2; 7 bases match TRBD1. The CDR3 is 13 amino acids. After removal of 5 bases from V and 2 bases from J, the junction contained 2 bases not matched to a gene. From germline, CDR1 is MDHEN and CDR2 SYDVKM. The CDR3 bases are TGTGCCAGCAGTACAGGGGAGAACTATGGCTACACCTTC. This encodes CASSTGENYGYTF.

This chain links TRBV12-3 or TRBV12-4 with TRBJ2-1, with 7 bases fitting TRBD1. This CDR3 contains 15 residues. Unmatched junction bases numbered 14, after V lost 9 bases and J lost 6 bases. The CDR3 region is CASTAAGGRRNEQFF. CDR3 bases: TGTGCCAGTACCGCGGCAGGGGGTAGGCGCAATGAGCAGTTCTTC.

This clonotype was seen just once. V and J are TRBV7-2 and TRBJ2-7; 11 bases line up with TRBD2. The junction had 17 bases not matched to a gene; V was cut back by 9 bases and J by 1 base. Germline values: CDR1 SGHTA, CDR2 FQGNSA. The CDR3 contains 18 residues. The DNA of the CDR3 is TGTGCCAGTGCGGGGAGATGGTTAGCGGGGGGGCGATCCTACGAGCAGTACTTC. Protein: CASAGRWLAGGRSYEQYF.

Many counts were recorded for this clonotype. The V and J genes are TRBV28 and TRBJ2-1; perhaps TRBD2 as D (6 bases). V lost 4 bases to trimming and J lost 6 bases, with 16 bases between them. CDR3 length: 15 amino acids. Per germline, CDR1 MDHEN and CDR2 SYDVKM. The chain's CDR3 is CASSSLDGGGNEQFF. The DNA of the CDR3 is TGTGCCAGCAGTTCCCTGGATGGGGGAGGCAATGAGCAGTTCTTC. Using reference TRBV28 and TRBJ2-1 for the parts outside the CDR3, the full variable domain is DVKVTQSSRYLVKRTGEKVFLECVQDMDHENMFWYRQDPGLGLRLIYFSYDVKMKEKGDIPEGYSVSREKKERFSLILESASTNQTSMYLCASSSLDGGGNEQFFGPGTRLTVL.

At least ten counts were recorded for this clonotype. The chain is built from TRBV7-2 and TRBJ2-7, with D uncertain. The CDR3 length is 15 residues. Deletions cut 1 base from V and 3 bases from J, with 13 bases between. From germline, CDR1 is SGHTA and CDR2 FQGNSA. The DNA for the CDR3 is TGTGCCAGCAGCTTAGAACCCCCCCCGGGCTACGAGCAGTACTTC. Translated, it gives CASSLEPPPGYEQYF.

This clonotype was counted only a few times. The V gene is TRBV5-6, the J gene TRBJ2-1; the D call may be TRBD1 or TRBD2 (5 bases each). Looked up from germline, CDR1 is SGHDT and CDR2 is YYEEEE. This CDR3 region has 15 residues. Trimming pared 4 bases from V and 4 bases from J, leaving 15 bases between. CDR3: CASSPGTIFYNEQFF. The CDR3 nucleotides read TGTGCCAGCAGCCCCGGGACCATCTTTTACAATGAGCAGTTCTTC.

This clonotype was found many times. J is TRBJ2-3 and V is TRBV6-1; 10 bases match TRBD2. From germline, CDR1 is MNHNS and CDR2 SASEGT. The CDR3 is made up of 16 amino acids. V lost 5 bases to trimming and J lost 1 base; unmatched junction nucleotides: 6. The chain's CDR3 is CASSPNLAGGTDTQYF. As DNA, the CDR3 is TGTGCCAGCAGTCCAAACCTAGCGGGGGGCACAGATACGCAGTATTTT.